This record looks at one T cell receptor (beta chain) sequence and its context. This entry comes from a study of blood T cell repertoires in COVID-19. For the study at large: Sources were T cells, B-cell-depleted T cells, or PBMCs; the material itself was cDNA or gDNA.

As handled by the study authors: For nucleated cells, counts were estimated from reference gene primer amplification. The method was immunoSEQ multiplex PCR; TCRdb's version includes in-frame clones alone and lacks a portion of them. D and trimming come from the DNA, and the V and J calls and clone size come from that table. The sample consists of 300,000 to 400,000 clones, about nine tenths of them appearing once. Seattle patient enrollment occurred during active infection, with longitudinal follow-up thereafter. The CDR3 has 13 residues. Trimming cost V 2 bases and J 4 bases, with 11 bases left between them. CDR1 and CDR2 (germline): SQVTM, ANQGSEA.

The sample comprised peripheral blood. The J gene is TRBJ1-2, the V gene TRBV29-1; no definite D call. This receptor was identified in a man younger than 40 with COVID-19, enrolled during active disease. Written as DNA, the CDR3 is TGCAGCGTTGAACCCAGGCCAGGCTATGGCTACACCTTC. This codes for CSVEPRPGYGYTF.